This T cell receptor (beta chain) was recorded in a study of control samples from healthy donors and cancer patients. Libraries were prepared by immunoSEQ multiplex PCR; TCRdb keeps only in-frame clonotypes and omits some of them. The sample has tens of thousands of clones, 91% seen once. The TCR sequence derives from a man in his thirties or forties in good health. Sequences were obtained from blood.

The CDR3 DNA sequence: TGTGCCAGCAGCGTAGGGGGGTTCGGGGAGCTGTTTTTT. Protein product: CASSVGGFGELFF. V is TRBV9 and J is TRBJ2-2; tentatively, D is TRBD1 or TRBD2 (5 bases each). V lost 0 bases and J 7 bases, leaving 7 bases between the germline ends. The CDR3 loop spans 13 amino acids. Germline assignment: CDR1 SGDLS and CDR2 YYNGEE.